The rows below give T cell receptor beta chains drawn from one sample of a study of blood T cell repertoires in COVID-19. Method: immunoSEQ multiplex PCR; TCRdb's copy keeps in-frame clones and lacks some. The sample shows 300,000 or so clones, roughly 90% of them seen only once. The source material was PBMCs or T cells enriched from blood (not recorded which). The receptors were sampled from a man aged 60 to 75 who had recovered from COVID-19. The CDR3 runs from the conserved cysteine through the conserved F or W. Each record gives: clone size, V gene, J gene, D gene, CDR3 DNA, CDR3 protein. A D gene is named only where the DNA matches it firmly. Only some rows state a clone size, as once, few, many or a class for expanded clones.

clone size: -
V gene: TRBV19
J gene: TRBJ1-5
D gene: -
CDR3 DNA: TGTGCCAGTAGTATTACCACAAATCAGCCCCAGCATTTT
CDR3 protein: CASSITTNQPQHF

clone size: -
V gene: TRBV30
J gene: TRBJ1-5
D gene: -
CDR3 DNA: TGTGCCTGGAGTACGGGGAATCAGCCCCAGCATTTT
CDR3 protein: CAWSTGNQPQHF

clone size: once
V gene: TRBV11-2
J gene: TRBJ2-7
D gene: TRBD1
CDR3 DNA: TGTGCCAGCAGCTTAGCATCCGGGACAGGGACCTACGAGCAGTACTTC
CDR3 protein: CASSLASGTGTYEQYF

clone size: -
V gene: TRBV6-2/TRBV6-3
J gene: TRBJ1-1
D gene: -
CDR3 DNA: TGTGCCAGCAGTTACTCGAGAAGAGAAGCTTTCTTT
CDR3 protein: CASSYSRREAFF

clone size: -
V gene: TRBV7-2
J gene: TRBJ1-5
D gene: -
CDR3 DNA: TGTGCCAGCAGCGGGGGGTTGGGGGAGCCCCAGCATTTT
CDR3 protein: CASSGGLGEPQHF

clone size: -
V gene: TRBV4-3
J gene: TRBJ1-1
D gene: -
CDR3 DNA: TGCGCCAGCAGCCAAGATCGGCGGGGTTTGAACACTGAAGCTTTCTTT
CDR3 protein: CASSQDRRGLNTEAFF

clone size: -
V gene: TRBV30
J gene: TRBJ1-3
D gene: -
CDR3 DNA: TGTGCCTGGAGTGAGGGGAGAAACACCATATATTTT
CDR3 protein: CAWSEGRNTIYF

clone size: -
V gene: TRBV6-5
J gene: TRBJ2-1
D gene: TRBD2
CDR3 DNA: TGTGCCAGCTCTGCACTAGCGGGAGGTAATGAGCAGTTCTTC
CDR3 protein: CASSALAGGNEQFF

clone size: once
V gene: TRBV19
J gene: TRBJ1-6
D gene: -
CDR3 DNA: TGTGCCAGTAGTATAAACGGCAGGGGAAACTATAATTCACCCCTCCACTTT
CDR3 protein: CASSINGRGNYNSPLHF

clone size: few
V gene: TRBV3-1/TRBV3-2
J gene: TRBJ2-1
D gene: TRBD2
CDR3 DNA: TGTGCCAGCAGCTACAGCGGGAGAGGCTACAATGAGCAGTTCTTC
CDR3 protein: CASSYSGRGYNEQFF

clone size: -
V gene: TRBV18
J gene: TRBJ2-1
D gene: -
CDR3 DNA: TGTGCCAGCTCACCACCGGAGGGTACAAGGAATGAGCAGTTCTTC
CDR3 protein: CASSPPEGTRNEQFF

clone size: -
V gene: TRBV7-2
J gene: TRBJ1-3
D gene: TRBD1
CDR3 DNA: TGTGCCAGCAGCTTAGTGGGGACAGCTGGAAACACCATATATTTT
CDR3 protein: CASSLVGTAGNTIYF

clone size: -
V gene: TRBV7-8
J gene: TRBJ2-5
D gene: TRBD2
CDR3 DNA: TGTGCCAGCAGCACCAGACTAGCGGGAGGCGAGACCCAGTACTTC
CDR3 protein: CASSTRLAGGETQYF

clone size: -
V gene: TRBV6-5
J gene: TRBJ2-4
D gene: TRBD1
CDR3 DNA: TGTGCCAGCAGCCCGGGACAGGGAAAAAACATTCAGTACTTC
CDR3 protein: CASSPGQGKNIQYF

clone size: -
V gene: TRBV5-1
J gene: TRBJ1-1
D gene: -
CDR3 DNA: TGCGCCAGCAGCTTGGTCAGCGGCACTGAAGCTTTCTTT
CDR3 protein: CASSLVSGTEAFF

clone size: few
V gene: TRBV18
J gene: TRBJ2-7
D gene: TRBD2
CDR3 DNA: TGTGCCAGCTCACCGGGACTAGCGGAGGAGCAGTACTTC
CDR3 protein: CASSPGLAEEQYF